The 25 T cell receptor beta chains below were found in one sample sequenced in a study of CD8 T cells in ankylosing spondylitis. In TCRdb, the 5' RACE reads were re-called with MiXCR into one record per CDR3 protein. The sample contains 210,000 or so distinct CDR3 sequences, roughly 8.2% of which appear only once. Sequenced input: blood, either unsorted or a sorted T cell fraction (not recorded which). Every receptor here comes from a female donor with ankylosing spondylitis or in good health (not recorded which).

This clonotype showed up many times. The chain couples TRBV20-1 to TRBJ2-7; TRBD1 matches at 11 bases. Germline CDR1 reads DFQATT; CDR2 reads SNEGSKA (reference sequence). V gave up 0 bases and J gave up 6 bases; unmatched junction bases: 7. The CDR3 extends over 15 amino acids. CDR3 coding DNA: TGCAGTGCTAGAGACCTCGGGACAGGGGGGGGCGAGCAGTACTTC. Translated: CSARDLGTGGGEQYF.

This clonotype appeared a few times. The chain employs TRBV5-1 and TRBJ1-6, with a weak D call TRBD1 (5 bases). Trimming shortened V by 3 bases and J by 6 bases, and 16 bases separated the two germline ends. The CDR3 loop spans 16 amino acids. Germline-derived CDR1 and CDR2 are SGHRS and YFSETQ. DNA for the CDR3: TGCGCCAGCAGCTGGGGGGGTGACACCCGTAATTCACCCCTCCACTTT. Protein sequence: CASSWGGDTRNSPLHF.

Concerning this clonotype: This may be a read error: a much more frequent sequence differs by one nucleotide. The CDR3 spells CASSHPEEGKSYEQYF. The CDR3 DNA reads TGCGCCAGCAGTCACCCGGAGGAGGGAAAGTCCTACGAGCAGTACTTC. V and J are TRBV23-1 and TRBJ2-7; perhaps TRBD2 as D (6 bases). TRBV23-1 is classed as an ORF, of uncertain function. V lost 3 bases, J lost 1 base, and 16 bases lay in between. The CDR3 totals 16 residues.

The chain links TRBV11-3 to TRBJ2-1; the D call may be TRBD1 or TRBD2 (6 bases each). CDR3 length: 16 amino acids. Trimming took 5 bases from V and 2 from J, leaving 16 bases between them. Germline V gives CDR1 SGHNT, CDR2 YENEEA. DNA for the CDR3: TGTGCCAGCAGCCCGTGGGGGGCTGAGACCTACAATGAGCAGTTCTTC. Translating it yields CASSPWGAETYNEQFF.

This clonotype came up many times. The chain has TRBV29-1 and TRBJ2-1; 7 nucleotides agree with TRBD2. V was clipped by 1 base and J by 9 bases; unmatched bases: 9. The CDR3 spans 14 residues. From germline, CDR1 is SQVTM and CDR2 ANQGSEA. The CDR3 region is CSVEVLGPGGEQFF. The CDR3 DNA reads TGCAGCGTTGAAGTCCTGGGTCCGGGAGGTGAGCAGTTCTTC.

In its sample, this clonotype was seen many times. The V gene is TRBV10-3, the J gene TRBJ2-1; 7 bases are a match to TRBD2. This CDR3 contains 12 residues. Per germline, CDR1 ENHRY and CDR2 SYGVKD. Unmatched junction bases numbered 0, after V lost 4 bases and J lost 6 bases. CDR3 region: CAISGGGNEQFF. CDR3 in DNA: TGTGCCATCAGTGGGGGGGGCAATGAGCAGTTCTTC.

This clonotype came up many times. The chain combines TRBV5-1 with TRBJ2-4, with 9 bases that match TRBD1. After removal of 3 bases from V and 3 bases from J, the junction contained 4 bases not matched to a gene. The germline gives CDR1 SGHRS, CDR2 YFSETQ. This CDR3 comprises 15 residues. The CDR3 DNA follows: TGCGCCAGCAGCTCACAGGGGGCGGACAAAAACATTCAGTACTTC. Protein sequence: CASSSQGADKNIQYF.

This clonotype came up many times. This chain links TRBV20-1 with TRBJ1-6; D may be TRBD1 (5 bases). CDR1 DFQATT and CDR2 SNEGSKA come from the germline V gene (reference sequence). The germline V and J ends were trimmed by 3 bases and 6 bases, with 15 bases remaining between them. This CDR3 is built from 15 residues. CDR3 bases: TGCAGTGCTAGGGACACACTAAGCGCTAATTCACCCCTCCACTTT. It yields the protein CSARDTLSANSPLHF.

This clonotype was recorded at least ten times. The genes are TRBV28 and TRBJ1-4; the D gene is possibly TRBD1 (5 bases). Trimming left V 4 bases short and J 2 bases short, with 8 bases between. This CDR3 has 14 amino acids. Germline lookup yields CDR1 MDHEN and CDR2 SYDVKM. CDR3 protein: CASSSEGTNEKLFF. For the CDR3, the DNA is TGTGCCAGCAGTTCGGAGGGGACTAATGAAAAACTGTTTTTT. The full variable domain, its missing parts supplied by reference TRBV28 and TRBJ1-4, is DVKVTQSSRYLVKRTGEKVFLECVQDMDHENMFWYRQDPGLGLRLIYFSYDVKMKEKGDIPEGYSVSREKKERFSLILESASTNQTSMYLCASSSEGTNEKLFFGSGTQLSVL.

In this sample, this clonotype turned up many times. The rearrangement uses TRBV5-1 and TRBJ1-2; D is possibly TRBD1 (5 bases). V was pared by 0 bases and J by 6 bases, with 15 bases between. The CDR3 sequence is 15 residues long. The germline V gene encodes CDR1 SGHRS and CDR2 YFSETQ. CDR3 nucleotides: TGCGCCAGCAGCTTGGAATCGGTAACACAGGATGGCTACACCTTC. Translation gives CASSLESVTQDGYTF.

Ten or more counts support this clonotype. CDR3 region: CASSQDSGGYNEQFF. The CDR3 DNA is TGTGCCAGCAGCCAAGATAGCGGAGGATACAATGAGCAGTTCTTC. V is TRBV3-1 and J is TRBJ2-1; TRBD2 might be the D (6 bases). This CDR3 contains 15 residues. Germline V gene lookup returns CDR1 LGHDT and CDR2 YNNKEL (reference sequence). The V and J ends lost 0 bases and 4 bases respectively, with 10 bases between them.

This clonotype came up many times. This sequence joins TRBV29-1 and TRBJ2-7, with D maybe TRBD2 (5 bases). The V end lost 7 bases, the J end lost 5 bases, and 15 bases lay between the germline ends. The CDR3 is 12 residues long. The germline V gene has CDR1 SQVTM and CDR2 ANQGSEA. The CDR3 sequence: CSGLIYGNEQYF. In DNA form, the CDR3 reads TGCAGCGGCCTTATTTACGGGAACGAGCAGTACTTC.

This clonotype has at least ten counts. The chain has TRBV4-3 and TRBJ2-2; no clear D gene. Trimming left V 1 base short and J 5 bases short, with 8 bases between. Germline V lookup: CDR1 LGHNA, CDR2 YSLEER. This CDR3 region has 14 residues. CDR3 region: CASSQVHGTGELFF. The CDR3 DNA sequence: TGCGCCAGCAGCCAAGTTCACGGGACCGGGGAGCTGTTTTTT.

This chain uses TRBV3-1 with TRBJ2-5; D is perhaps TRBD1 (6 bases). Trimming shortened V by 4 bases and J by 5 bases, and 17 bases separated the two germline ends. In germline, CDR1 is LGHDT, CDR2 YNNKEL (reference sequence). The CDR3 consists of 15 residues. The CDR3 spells CASSPRGVIRETQYF. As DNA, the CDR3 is TGTGCCAGCAGCCCCAGGGGAGTGATTCGGGAGACCCAGTACTTC.

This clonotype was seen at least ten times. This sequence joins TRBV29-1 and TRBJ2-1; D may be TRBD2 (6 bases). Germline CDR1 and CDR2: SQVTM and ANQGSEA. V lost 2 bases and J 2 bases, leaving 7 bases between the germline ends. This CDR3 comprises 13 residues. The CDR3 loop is CSVELAPYNEQFF. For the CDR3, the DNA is TGCAGCGTTGAACTAGCGCCCTACAATGAGCAGTTCTTC.

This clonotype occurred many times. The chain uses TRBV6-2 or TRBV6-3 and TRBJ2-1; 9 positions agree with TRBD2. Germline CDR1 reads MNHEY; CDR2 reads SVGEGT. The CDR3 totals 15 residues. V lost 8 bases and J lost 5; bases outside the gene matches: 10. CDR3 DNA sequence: TGTGCCAGCCACCGGAGCGGGAGGTACGACAATGAGCAGTTCTTC. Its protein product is CASHRSGRYDNEQFF.

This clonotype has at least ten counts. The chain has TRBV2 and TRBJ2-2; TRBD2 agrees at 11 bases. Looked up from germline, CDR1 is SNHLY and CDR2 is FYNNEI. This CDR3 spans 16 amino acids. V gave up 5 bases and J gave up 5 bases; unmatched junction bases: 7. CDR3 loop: CASSLTSGRSTGELFF. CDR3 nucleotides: TGTGCCAGCAGTCTTACTAGCGGGAGAAGTACCGGGGAGCTGTTTTTT.

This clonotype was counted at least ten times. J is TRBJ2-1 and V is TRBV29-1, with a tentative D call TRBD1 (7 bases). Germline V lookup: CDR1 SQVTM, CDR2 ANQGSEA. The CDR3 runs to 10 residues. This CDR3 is CAGGFDEQFF. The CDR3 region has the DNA TGCGCAGGGGGGTTCGATGAGCAGTTCTTC.

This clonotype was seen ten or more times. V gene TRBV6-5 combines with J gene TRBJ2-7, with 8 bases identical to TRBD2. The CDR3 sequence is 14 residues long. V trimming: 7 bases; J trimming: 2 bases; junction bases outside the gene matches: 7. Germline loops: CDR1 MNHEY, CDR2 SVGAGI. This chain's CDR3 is CASISSGSAYEQYF. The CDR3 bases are TGTGCCAGCATTTCCAGCGGGAGCGCCTACGAGCAGTACTTC.

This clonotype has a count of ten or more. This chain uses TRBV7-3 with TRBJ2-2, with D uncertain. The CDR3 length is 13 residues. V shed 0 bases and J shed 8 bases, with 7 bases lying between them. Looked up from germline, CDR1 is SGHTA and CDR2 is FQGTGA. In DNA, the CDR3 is TGTGCCAGCAGCTTAACGATCCGGGGGGAGCTGTTTTTT. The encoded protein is CASSLTIRGELFF.

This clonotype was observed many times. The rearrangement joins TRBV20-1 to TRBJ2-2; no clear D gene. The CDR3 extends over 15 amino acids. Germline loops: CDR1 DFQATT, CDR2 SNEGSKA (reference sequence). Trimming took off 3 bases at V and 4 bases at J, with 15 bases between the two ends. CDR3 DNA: TGCAGTGCTAGCGGTTCGGGCCTAATCACCGGGGAGCTGTTTTTT. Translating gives CSASGSGLITGELFF.

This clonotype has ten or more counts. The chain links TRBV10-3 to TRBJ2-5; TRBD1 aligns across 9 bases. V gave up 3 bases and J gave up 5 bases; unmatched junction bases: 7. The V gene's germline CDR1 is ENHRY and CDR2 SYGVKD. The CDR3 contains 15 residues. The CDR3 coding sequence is TGTGCCATCAGTGACCCCGACAGGGGGATCGAGACCCAGTACTTC. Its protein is CAISDPDRGIETQYF.

DNA for the CDR3: TGTGCCAGCAGCTTTGTCGGGACAGGGTCCTACGAGCAGTACTTC. Amino acid sequence: CASSFVGTGSYEQYF. The chain uses TRBV7-2 and TRBJ2-7, with 9 nucleotides matching TRBD1. Trimming took 3 bases from V and 1 from J; bases not matched to a gene: 4. The germline V gene encodes CDR1 SGHTA and CDR2 FQGNSA. The CDR3 has 15 amino acids.

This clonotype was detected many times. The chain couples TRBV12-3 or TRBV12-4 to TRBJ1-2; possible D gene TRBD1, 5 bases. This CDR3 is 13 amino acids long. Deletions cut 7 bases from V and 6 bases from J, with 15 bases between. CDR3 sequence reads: CASNSPGTDGYTF. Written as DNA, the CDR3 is TGTGCCAGCAACTCCCCCGGGACCGATGGCTACACCTTC.

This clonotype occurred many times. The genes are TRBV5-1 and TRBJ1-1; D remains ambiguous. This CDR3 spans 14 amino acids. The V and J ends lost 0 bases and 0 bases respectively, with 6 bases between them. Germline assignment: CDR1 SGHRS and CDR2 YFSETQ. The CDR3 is CASSLGSLNTEAFF. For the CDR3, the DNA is TGCGCCAGCAGCTTGGGGTCCTTGAACACTGAAGCTTTCTTT. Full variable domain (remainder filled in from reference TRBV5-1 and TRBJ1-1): KAGVTQTPRYLIKTRGQQVTLSCSPISGHRSVSWYQQTPGQGLQFLFEYFSETQRNKGNFPGRFSGRQFSNSRSEMNVSTLELGDSALYLCASSLGSLNTEAFFGQGTRLTVV.